The entry that follows covers one TCR beta chain sequence. Its antigen remains unknown. Method: immunoSEQ multiplex PCR; TCRdb's copy keeps in-frame clones and lacks some. Among about 99,000 clones listed, approximately 93% were seen once. These data belong to a study of siplizumab effects on memory and regulatory T cells. Overall study results and limits: Fewer alloreactive sequences mapped to unstimulated CD4+ memory cells under siplizumab. Left unconfirmed was the suppressive function of proliferating Tregs from siplizumab cultures.

The CDR3 runs to 11 residues. V was clipped by 5 bases and J by 3 bases, with 5 bases between them. The V gene's germline CDR1 is SGHRS and CDR2 YFSETQ. This sequence originates from a human donor in good health. The sample consisted of Tregs sorted from blood. V is TRBV5-1 and J is TRBJ2-5, with no clear D. CDR3 in DNA: TGCGCCAGCAGACTTAAAGAGACCCAGTACTTC. Its translation: CASRLKETQYF.